Presented here are 7 T cell receptor beta chains from one specimen sequenced in a study of identical twins. MiXCR, applied by TCRdb to the 5' RACE reads, yields one record per CDR3 protein. The sample has roughly 1,500,000 distinct CDR3 sequences; more than 30% are singletons. Sequenced input: cord blood. The receptors stem from a newborn girl in good health.

The chain has TRBV7-9 and TRBJ2-1, with a possible D match to TRBD2 (6 bases). CDR1 SEHNR and CDR2 FQNEAQ come from the germline V gene (reference sequence). This CDR3 region has 15 residues. Trimming cost V 3 bases and J 0 bases, with 9 bases left between them. The CDR3 DNA reads TGTGCCAGCAGCTTCGGGGGAAACTCCTACAATGAGCAGTTCTTC. Protein product: CASSFGGNSYNEQFF.

The chain carries TRBV27 and TRBJ2-1; a possible D gene is TRBD2 (5 bases). Germline loops: CDR1 MNHEY, CDR2 SMNVEV (reference sequence). CDR3 size: 14 residues. Trimming stripped 5 bases from V and 10 bases from J, with 18 bases between. The DNA of the CDR3 is TGTGCCAGCAGTGGGAGTGGTATTGGCTACGAGCAGTTCTTC. This gives the protein CASSGSGIGYEQFF.

This clonotype was seen just once. The J gene is TRBJ1-2, the V gene TRBV12-3 or TRBV12-4; 11 positions match TRBD1. CDR3 length: 15 amino acids. The junction had 11 bases not matched to a gene; V was cut back by 6 bases and J by 8 bases. CDR3 in amino acids: CASRRSRDRGVGYTF. For the CDR3, the DNA is TGTGCCAGCAGACGGTCCCGGGACAGGGGGGTGGGCTACACCTTC.

Only a few counts were recorded for this clonotype. V and J are TRBV21-1 and TRBJ1-2; the table's TRBD1 call for D was not verified on the DNA. TRBV21-1 is listed as a pseudogene. The CDR3 totals 16 residues. CDR3 in DNA: TGTGCCAGCAGCAAAGGGACGACCGGGACCGTCTATGGCTACACCTTC. This translates into CASSKGTTGTVYGYTF.

V usage is TRBV20-1 and J usage is TRBJ2-3; D call uncertain. Trimming left V 2 bases short and J 2 bases short, with 14 bases between. The germline V gene has CDR1 DFQATT and CDR2 SNEGSKA (reference sequence). This CDR3 has 15 residues. CDR3 protein: CSARSVRPTTDTQYF. CDR3 sequence (DNA): TGCAGTGCTAGATCCGTAAGACCCACCACAGATACGCAGTATTTT.

The chain links TRBV20-1 to TRBJ2-1, with D perhaps given as TRBD1 or TRBD2 (5 bases each). Looked up from germline, CDR1 is DFQATT and CDR2 is SNEGSKA (reference sequence). The CDR3 loop spans 12 amino acids. V shed 5 bases and J shed 6 bases, with 11 bases lying between them. This CDR3 reads CSASGASNEQFF. CDR3 DNA sequence: TGCAGTGCTTCCGGGGCTAGCAATGAGCAGTTCTTC.

A few counts support this clonotype. J is TRBJ2-5 and V is TRBV28; D is unresolved. Germline-derived CDR1 and CDR2 are MDHEN and SYDVKM. The CDR3 is made up of 14 amino acids. Trimming removed 3 bases at V and 4 bases at J, with 12 bases between. For the CDR3, the DNA is TGTGCCAGCAGTTTTTCCAATCAGATAGAGACCCAGTACTTC. Protein sequence: CASSFSNQIETQYF.